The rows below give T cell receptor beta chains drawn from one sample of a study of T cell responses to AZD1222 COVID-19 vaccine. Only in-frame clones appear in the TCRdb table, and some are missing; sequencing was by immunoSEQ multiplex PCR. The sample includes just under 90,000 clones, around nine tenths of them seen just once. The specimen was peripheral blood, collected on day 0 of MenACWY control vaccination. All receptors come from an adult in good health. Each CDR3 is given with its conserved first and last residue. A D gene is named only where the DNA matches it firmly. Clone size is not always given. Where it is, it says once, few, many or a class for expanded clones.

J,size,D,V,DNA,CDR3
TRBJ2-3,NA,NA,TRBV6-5,TGTGCCAGCAGGAGAGGACCGACAGATACGCAGTATTTT,CASRRGPTDTQYF
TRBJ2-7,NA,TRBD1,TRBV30,TGTGCCTGGAGTTACCGGGACAGGAAACTCTACGAGCAGTACTTC,CAWSYRDRKLYEQYF
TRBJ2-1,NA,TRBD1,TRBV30,TGTGCCTGGAACACCGGGACAGGGGCCGTCAATGAGCAGTTCTTC,CAWNTGTGAVNEQFF
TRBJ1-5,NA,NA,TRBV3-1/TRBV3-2,TGTGCCAGCAGCCCACGTCGGGGGGTGGATCAGCCCCAGCATTTT,CASSPRRGVDQPQHF
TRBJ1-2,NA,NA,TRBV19,TGTGCCAGTAGTGCTACCGGGACGGTAGACTATGGCTACACCTTC,CASSATGTVDYGYTF
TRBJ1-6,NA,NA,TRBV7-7,TGTGCCAGCAGCCCCCAGGGGTTGAGCTCCTATAATTCACCCCTCCACTTT,CASSPQGLSSYNSPLHF
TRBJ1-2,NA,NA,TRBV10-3,TGTGCCATCAGTCCCATACAGGTTAAGTATGGCTACACCTTC,CAISPIQVKYGYTF
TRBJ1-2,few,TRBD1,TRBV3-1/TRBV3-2,TGTGCCAGCAGCCACCGGGACAGCCTAGGCTACACCTTC,CASSHRDSLGYTF
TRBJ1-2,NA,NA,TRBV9,TGTGCCAGCAGCGCCGGGGGTACTAACTATGGCTACACCTTC,CASSAGGTNYGYTF
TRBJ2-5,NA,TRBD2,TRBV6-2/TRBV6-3,TGTGCCAGCAGTTACCCGGGACTAGCGGGGGGGAAAGAGACCCAGTACTTC,CASSYPGLAGGKETQYF
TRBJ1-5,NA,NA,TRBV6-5,TGTGCCAGCAGTTCCGCCGGCCTGGGCCTCAATCAGCCCCAGCATTTT,CASSSAGLGLNQPQHF
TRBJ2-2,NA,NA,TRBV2,TGTGCCAGCAGGGGGTTTAGCACCGGGGAGCTGTTTTTT,CASRGFSTGELFF
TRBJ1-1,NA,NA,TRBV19,TGTGCCAGTAGTCCGCTGGGGATGAACACTGAAGCTTTCTTT,CASSPLGMNTEAFF
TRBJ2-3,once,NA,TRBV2,TGTGCCAGCAGTGAGGAGGAGGGGAGCACAGATACGCAGTATTTT,CASSEEEGSTDTQYF
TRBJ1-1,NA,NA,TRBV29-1,TGCAGCGTAATGTGGGGGCGGGACACTGAAGCTTTCTTT,CSVMWGRDTEAFF
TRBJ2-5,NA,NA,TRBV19,TGTGCCAGTAGTACCGCAGGGATCCAAGAGACCCAGTACTTC,CASSTAGIQETQYF
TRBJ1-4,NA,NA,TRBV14,TGTGCCAGCAGCCAAGCTGTGGGGGGCGCGAATGAAAAACTGTTTTTT,CASSQAVGGANEKLFF
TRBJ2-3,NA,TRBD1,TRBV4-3,TGCGCCAGCAGCCAAGATGGGCAGGGGGTCGCCGATACGCAGTATTTT,CASSQDGQGVADTQYF
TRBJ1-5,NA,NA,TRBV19,TGTGCCAGTAGTTCCGTGACAGGCCTTAATAGCAATCAGCCCCAGCATTTT,CASSSVTGLNSNQPQHF
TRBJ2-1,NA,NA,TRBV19,TGTGCCAGTAGTATAGCGGATGGGAATGAGCAGTTCTTC,CASSIADGNEQFF
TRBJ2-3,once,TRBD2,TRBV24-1,TGTGCCACCTGTGATCAACTGACGGGACGGGGGGGAGGAGATACGCAGTATTTT,CATCDQLTGRGGGDTQYF
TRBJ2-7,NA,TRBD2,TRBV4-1,TGCGCCAGCAGCCAAGGAGCGGGGGGTGATATCTACGAGCAGTACTTC,CASSQGAGGDIYEQYF
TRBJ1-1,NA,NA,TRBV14,TGTGCCAGCAGCCAATGGGGTGGGGGCACTGAAGCTTTCTTT,CASSQWGGGTEAFF
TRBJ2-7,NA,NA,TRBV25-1,TGTGCCAGCAGTGGCCTTTTCCGACCCCCCGAGCAGTACTTC,CASSGLFRPPEQYF
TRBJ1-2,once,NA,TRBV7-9,TGTGCCAGCAGCTCAACGACGGCACGGATCTATGGCTACACCTTC,CASSSTTARIYGYTF
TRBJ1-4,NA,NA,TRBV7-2,TGTGCCAGCAGCTCACGGGTGGGGGTAGGGGAAAAACTGTTTTTT,CASSSRVGVGEKLFF
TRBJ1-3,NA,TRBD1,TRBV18,TGTGCCAGCTCACCAAACAGGGGGCTGGACACCATATATTTT,CASSPNRGLDTIYF
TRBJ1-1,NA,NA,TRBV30,TGTGCCTGGACTCTATGGCAGACCAACACTGAAGCTTTCTTT,CAWTLWQTNTEAFF
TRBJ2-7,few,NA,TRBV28,TGTGCCAGCAGTCCCTCCCGGGAGCAGTACTTC,CASSPSREQYF
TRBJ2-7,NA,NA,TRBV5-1,TGCGCCAGCAGCTCCCAGGGTGGGTACGAGCAGTACTTC,CASSSQGGYEQYF
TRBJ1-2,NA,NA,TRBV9,TGTGCCAGCAGTGACAGAAGAGATGGGGGAGATAGGGGCTACACCTTC,CASSDRRDGGDRGYTF
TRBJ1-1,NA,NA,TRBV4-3,TGCGCCAGCAGCCCTACAGGGATCACTGAAGCTTTCTTT,CASSPTGITEAFF
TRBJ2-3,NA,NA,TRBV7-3,TGTGCCAGCAGCTTAACGGCCGTACGCACAGATACGCAGTATTTT,CASSLTAVRTDTQYF
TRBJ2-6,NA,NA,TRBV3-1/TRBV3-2,TGTGCCAGCAGCCAAGCGCACCTCTCTGGGGCCAACGTCCTGACTTTC,CASSQAHLSGANVLTF
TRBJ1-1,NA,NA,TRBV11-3,TGTGCCAGCAGCTTAAGGGGTACTTTGAACACTGAAGCTTTCTTT,CASSLRGTLNTEAFF
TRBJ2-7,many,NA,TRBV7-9,TGTGCCAGCAGCCCAGCGGTCGAGGCCGAGGGGTACGAGCAGTACTTC,CASSPAVEAEGYEQYF
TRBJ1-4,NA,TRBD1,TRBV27,TGTGCCAGCAGTCCACAGGGGTCGGGTGAAAAACTGTTTTTT,CASSPQGSGEKLFF
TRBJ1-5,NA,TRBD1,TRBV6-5,TGTGCCAGCAGTTACTCAAGGGCAGGGGGTCAGCCCCAGCATTTT,CASSYSRAGGQPQHF
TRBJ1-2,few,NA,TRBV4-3,TGCGCCAGCAGCCAAGGCAGGGCGAGTAACTATGGCTACACCTTC,CASSQGRASNYGYTF
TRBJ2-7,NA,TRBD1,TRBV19,TGTGCCAGTAGTCGGACAGGGGTGAACGAGCAGTACTTC,CASSRTGVNEQYF
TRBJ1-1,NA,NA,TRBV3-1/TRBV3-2,TGTGCCAGCAGCCTCTCTGGGACTGAAGCTTTCTTT,CASSLSGTEAFF
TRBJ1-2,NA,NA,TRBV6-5,TGTGCCAGCACCTCCGGGACGGATGGTGTCTATGGCTACACCTTC,CASTSGTDGVYGYTF
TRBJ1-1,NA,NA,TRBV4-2,TGTGCCAGCAGCCCTCCCGGGGGGAACACTGAAGCTTTCTTT,CASSPPGGNTEAFF
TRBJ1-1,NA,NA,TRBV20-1,TGCAGTGCTAGTAAGTCCGACCTAAGCCGGAACACTGAAGCTTTCTTT,CSASKSDLSRNTEAFF